This T cell receptor (beta chain) was recorded in a study of shared clonotypes between healthy human individuals. Repertoires were generated with immunoSEQ multiplex PCR, while TCRdb's copy carries only in-frame clones and drops some. The table records about 530,000 clones, approximately 95% of them present only once. Findings of the study overall: In several donors, around 5% of naive CD4 clonotypes appeared in common.

CDR3 size: 13 residues. Trimming stripped 8 bases from V and 0 bases from J, with 11 bases between. The germline CDR1 and CDR2 sequences are WNHNN and SYGVQD (reference sequence). In its sample, this clone was seen a few times. No antigen is known for it. Sample: naive CD4+ T cells sorted from blood. As to subset: CD45RA+ positively selected. The chain links TRBV10-1 to TRBJ2-7; D is uncertain. This clonotype was sampled from a woman aged 25 to 39 in good health. In DNA form, the CDR3 reads TGCGCCAGCTCGGCGGCAGGCTCCTACGAGCAGTACTTC. This codes for CASSAAGSYEQYF.